Listed here is a single TCR beta chain. What it binds is unknown. These data are taken from a study of vaccination and CD4 T cells after COVID-19. Trimming took 3 bases from V and 9 from J; bases not matched to a gene: 6. CDR3 length: 14 amino acids. The V gene's germline CDR1 is LNHDA and CDR2 SQIVND (reference sequence). With the Oncomine TCR Beta short-read assay, DNA from cultured CD4+ T cells was sequenced. TCRdb re-called the PCR reads with MiXCR, one entry per CDR3 protein. The sample records roughly 9,900 distinct CDR3 sequences, more than 30% being singletons. Treatment given: approximately 9-day PBMC culture with coronavirus spike peptide pools or control peptides (ViraFEST assay). According to the study, CD4+ T cells from the unexposed donor were gathered ahead of the COVID-19 pandemic (2011-2018).

Sequencing used CD4+ T cells from blood, cultured in vitro. This TCR derives from a human donor in good health. V gene TRBV19 combines with J gene TRBJ2-1; TRBD1 matches 9 bases. This CDR3 is CASSIGTGLGEQFF. CDR3 DNA sequence: TGTGCCAGTAGTATCGGGACAGGGTTGGGTGAGCAGTTCTTC. Using reference TRBV19 and TRBJ2-1 for the parts outside the CDR3, the full variable domain is DGGITQSPKYLFRKEGQNVTLSCEQNLNHDAMYWYRQDPGQGLRLIYYSQIVNDFQKGDIAEGYSVSREKKESFPLTVTSAQKNPTAFYLCASSIGTGLGEQFFGPGTRLTVL.